This TCR beta chain was captured in a study of CD8+CD57+ T cells in acquired aplastic anemia. Whole-study findings and limits: Common to patients and controls were twenty-nine CD8+ CDR3 sequences.

Profiling that covered TCR beta VDJ and CDR3 relied on genomic DNA as its template. TCRdb processed the reads anew with MiXCR; each CDR3 protein has one entry. Seen here are under 350,000 distinct CDR3 sequences, 45% to 65% observed once, and the top ten hold approximately 1.2%. Per the germline V gene, CDR1 is SNHLY and CDR2 is FYNNEI. This CDR3 region has 17 residues. The ends were cut back, 2 bases at V and 0 bases at J, with 14 bases in the middle. Whoever was chosen for sequencing had shown CD8+CD57+ cell expansion by flow cytometry. This clonotype was found many times. Antigen unknown. The rearrangement uses TRBV2 and TRBJ1-3; D is perhaps TRBD1 (6 bases). The receptor comes from a human donor with aplastic anemia. The specimen was sorted CD4+, CD8+, or CD8+CD57+ T cells (not recorded which) from PBMCs. Written as DNA, the CDR3 is TGTGCCAGCAGTGAATTCCGGACAGTTATCTCTGGAAACACCATATATTTT. It translates to CASSEFRTVISGNTIYF.